This T cell receptor beta chain was recovered during a study of blood T cell repertoires in COVID-19. Study-level background: The cDNA or gDNA used as material had been derived from T cells, B-cell-depleted T cells, or PBMCs.

Seattle's cohort entered during active infection and was followed longitudinally. Authors' data handling: Amplification of reference gene primers was used by the study to estimate nucleated cell counts. Data came from immunoSEQ multiplex PCR; TCRdb stores just in-frame clones and leaves some out. V and J calls and clone size follow that table, whereas D and trimming were derived from the DNA. Counted here are under 300,000 clones, around 91% occurring once; the ten biggest clones make up 2.1%. Trimming removed 0 bases at V and 2 bases at J, with 5 bases between. The CDR3 has 13 residues. Germline assignment: CDR1 SGDLS and CDR2 YYNGEE.

The TCR sequence derives from a woman aged 55-69 years with COVID-19, enrolled during active disease. The rearrangement uses TRBV9 and TRBJ1-2; D not certain. What was sequenced was peripheral blood. This CDR3 reads CASSVGQNYGYTF. The CDR3 DNA follows: TGTGCCAGCAGCGTAGGGCAGAACTATGGCTACACCTTC.